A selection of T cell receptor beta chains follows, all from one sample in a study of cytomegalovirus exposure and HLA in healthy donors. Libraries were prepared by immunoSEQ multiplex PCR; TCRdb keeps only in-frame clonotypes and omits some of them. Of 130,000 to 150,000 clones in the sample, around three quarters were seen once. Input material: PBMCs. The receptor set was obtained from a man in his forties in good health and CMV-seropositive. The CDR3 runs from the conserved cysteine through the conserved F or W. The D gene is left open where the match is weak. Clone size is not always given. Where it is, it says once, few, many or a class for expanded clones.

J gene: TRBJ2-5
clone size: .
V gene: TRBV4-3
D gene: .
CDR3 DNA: TGCGCCAGCAGCCAGAGGGGCGGGGCGGCCCAAGAGACCCAGTACTTC
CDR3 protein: CASSQRGGAAQETQYF

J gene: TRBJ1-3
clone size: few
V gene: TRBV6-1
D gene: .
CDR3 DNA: TGTGCCAGCAGTGGGGCTCAGGGATCTTACTCTGGAAACACCATATATTTT
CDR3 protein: CASSGAQGSYSGNTIYF

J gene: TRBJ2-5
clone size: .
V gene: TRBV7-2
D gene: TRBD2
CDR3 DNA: TGTGCCAGCAGCCGGACTAGCGGGACCCAGTACTTC
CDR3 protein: CASSRTSGTQYF

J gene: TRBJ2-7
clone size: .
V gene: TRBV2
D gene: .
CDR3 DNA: TGTGCCAGCAGTCGGTCTTACGAGCAGTACTTC
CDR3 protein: CASSRSYEQYF

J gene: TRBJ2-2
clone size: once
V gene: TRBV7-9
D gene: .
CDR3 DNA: TGTGCCAGCAGCTTAGCTGTCAGGGACGGGGAGCTGTTTTTT
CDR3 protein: CASSLAVRDGELFF

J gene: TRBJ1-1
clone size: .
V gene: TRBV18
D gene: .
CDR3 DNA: TGTGCCAGCTCACCATTTGGGGAGAACTATGAAGCTTTCTTT
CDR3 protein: CASSPFGENYEAFF

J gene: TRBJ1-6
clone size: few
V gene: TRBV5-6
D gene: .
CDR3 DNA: TGTGCCAGCAGCTTCGGTAATTCACCCCTCCACTTT
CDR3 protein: CASSFGNSPLHF

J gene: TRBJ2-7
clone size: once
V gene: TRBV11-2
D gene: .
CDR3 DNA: TGTGCCAGCAGCTTAGGGGACTGGACCTACGAGCAGTACTTC
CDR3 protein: CASSLGDWTYEQYF

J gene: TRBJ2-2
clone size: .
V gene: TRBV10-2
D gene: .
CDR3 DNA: TGCGCCAGCAGTGAAATAGGACTGTACACCGGGGAGCTGTTTTTT
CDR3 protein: CASSEIGLYTGELFF

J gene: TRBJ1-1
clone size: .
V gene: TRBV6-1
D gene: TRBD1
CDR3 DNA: TGTGCCAGCGGTGTCCTACAGGGGCACACTGAAGCTTTCTTT
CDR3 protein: CASGVLQGHTEAFF

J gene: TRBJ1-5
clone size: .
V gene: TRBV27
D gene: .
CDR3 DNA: TGTGCCAGCAGTTTGCGGGGAGGCAATCAGCCCCAGCATTTT
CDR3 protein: CASSLRGGNQPQHF

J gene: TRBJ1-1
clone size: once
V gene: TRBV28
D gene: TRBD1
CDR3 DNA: TGTGCCAGCAGTCACGAACAGGGGGGGCGGAAAGCTTTCTTT
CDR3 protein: CASSHEQGGRKAFF

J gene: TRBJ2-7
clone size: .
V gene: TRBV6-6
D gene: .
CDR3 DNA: TGTGCCACCGCTAGCTCCTACGAGCAGTACTTC
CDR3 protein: CATASSYEQYF

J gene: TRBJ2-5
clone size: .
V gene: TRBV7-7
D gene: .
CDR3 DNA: TGTGCCAGCAGCCGGGACATTCGAGAGACCCAGTACTTC
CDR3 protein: CASSRDIRETQYF

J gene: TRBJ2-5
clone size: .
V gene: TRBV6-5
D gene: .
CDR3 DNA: TGTGCCAGCAGCTTAGATACAGTTCAAGAGACCCAGTACTTC
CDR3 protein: CASSLDTVQETQYF

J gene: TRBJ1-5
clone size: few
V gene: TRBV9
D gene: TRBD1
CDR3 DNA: TGTGCCAGCAGCGTAGGCACAGGGGGCCCGGATCAGCCCCAGCATTTT
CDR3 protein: CASSVGTGGPDQPQHF

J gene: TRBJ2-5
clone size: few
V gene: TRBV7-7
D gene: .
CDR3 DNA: TGTGCCAGCAGCTTAACCGGGAAACAAGAGACCCAGTACTTC
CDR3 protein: CASSLTGKQETQYF

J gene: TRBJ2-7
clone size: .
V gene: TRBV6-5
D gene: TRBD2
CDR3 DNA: TGTGCCAGCAGTGCCACTTTTAGCGGGGCCGAGCAGTACTTC
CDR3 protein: CASSATFSGAEQYF

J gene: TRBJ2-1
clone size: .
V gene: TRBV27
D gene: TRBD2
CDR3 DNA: TGTGCCAGCAGCCGAGCGGGAGGGAGGGTCTATGAGCAGTTCTTC
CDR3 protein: CASSRAGGRVYEQFF

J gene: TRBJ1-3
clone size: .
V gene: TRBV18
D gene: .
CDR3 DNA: TGTGCCAGCTCACCAACATCAATCCCTGGAAACACCATATATTTT
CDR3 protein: CASSPTSIPGNTIYF

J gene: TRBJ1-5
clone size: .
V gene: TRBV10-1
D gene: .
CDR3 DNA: TGCGCCAGCAGCCCTTCAGGGGAACTTAGCAATCAGCCCCAGCATTTT
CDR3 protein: CASSPSGELSNQPQHF